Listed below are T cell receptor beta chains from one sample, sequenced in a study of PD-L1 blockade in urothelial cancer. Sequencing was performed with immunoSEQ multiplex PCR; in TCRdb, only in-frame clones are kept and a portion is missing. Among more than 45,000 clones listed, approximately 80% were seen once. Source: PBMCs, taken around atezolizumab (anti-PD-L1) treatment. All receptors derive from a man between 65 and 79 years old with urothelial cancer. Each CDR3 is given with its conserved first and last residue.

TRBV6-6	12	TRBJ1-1	CASSTRTVEAFF
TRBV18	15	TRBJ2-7	CASSPWASGISEQYF
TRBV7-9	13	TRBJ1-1	CASSRDWNTEAFF
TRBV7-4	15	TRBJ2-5	CASSADRGWGETQYF
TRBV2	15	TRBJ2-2	CASGLGELATGELFF
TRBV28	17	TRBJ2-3	CASSLLFDREWADTQYF
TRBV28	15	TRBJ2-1	CASSPVQNSYNEQFF
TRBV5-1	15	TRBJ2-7	CASSLGLGGFYEQYF
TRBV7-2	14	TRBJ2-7	CASSLGGVLREQYF
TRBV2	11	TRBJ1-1	CASSPAHEAFF
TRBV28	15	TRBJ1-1	CASSLNAGGNTEAFF
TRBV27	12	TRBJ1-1	CASSFGGTVNVF
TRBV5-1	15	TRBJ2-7	CASSLGQGKSYEQYF
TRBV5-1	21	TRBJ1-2	CASSLEEGSRDRGPQHYGYTF
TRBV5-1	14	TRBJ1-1	CASSLSGEGTEAFF
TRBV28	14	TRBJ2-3	CASSLRGDADTQYF
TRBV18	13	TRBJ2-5	CASSPPQVETQYF
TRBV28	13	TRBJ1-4	CAIGGDSNEKLFF
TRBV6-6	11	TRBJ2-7	CASSYRDEQYF
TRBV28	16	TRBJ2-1	CASSLTGQGADNEQFF
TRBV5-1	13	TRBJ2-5	CASSLGGRRTQYF
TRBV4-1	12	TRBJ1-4	CASSQDLVKLFF
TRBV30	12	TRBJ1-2	CARDMRGYGYTF
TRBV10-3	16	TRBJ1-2	CAISEPADRGGYGYTF
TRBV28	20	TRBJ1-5	CASSLKGVWANAYSNQPQHF
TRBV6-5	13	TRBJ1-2	CASSYGGERGYTF
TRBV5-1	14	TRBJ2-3	CASSLVQGTDTQYF
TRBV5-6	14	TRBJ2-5	CASSLDRSQETQYF
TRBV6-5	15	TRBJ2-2	CASSSSGGATGELFF
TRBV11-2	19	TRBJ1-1	CASSLEGGMGQGVNTEAFF
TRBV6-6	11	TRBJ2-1	CASSYSSRGFF
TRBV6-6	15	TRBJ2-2	CASRPPGRETGELFF
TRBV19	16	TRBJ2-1	CASSAPGLAAYNEQFF
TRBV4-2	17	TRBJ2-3	CASSQEIGTGVADTQYF
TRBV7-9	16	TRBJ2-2	CASSLTGGANTGELFF
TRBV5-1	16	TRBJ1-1	CASSLAEGTMNTEAFF
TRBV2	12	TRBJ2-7	CASSGETYEQYF
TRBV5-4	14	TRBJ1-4	CASSPGQGGEKLFF
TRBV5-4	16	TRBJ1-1	CASSPKLGTGDTEAFF
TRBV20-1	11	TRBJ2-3	CSEKGRDTQYF
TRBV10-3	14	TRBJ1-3	CAISDTVSGNTIYF
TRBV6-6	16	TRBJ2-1	CASSYYAGGSYNEQFF
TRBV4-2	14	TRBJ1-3	CASSQGQGGNTIYF
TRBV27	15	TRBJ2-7	CASSHQGDRVYEQYF
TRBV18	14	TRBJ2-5	CASSPPTGVETQYF
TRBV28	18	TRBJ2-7	CASSLVDSELAGVYEQYF
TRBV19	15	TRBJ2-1	CASSLTDREFNEQFF
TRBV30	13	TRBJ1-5	CAWSGRYNQPQHF
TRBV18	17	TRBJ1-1	CASSRDTGTGFGTEAFF
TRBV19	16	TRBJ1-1	CASSIIGGRPNTEAFF